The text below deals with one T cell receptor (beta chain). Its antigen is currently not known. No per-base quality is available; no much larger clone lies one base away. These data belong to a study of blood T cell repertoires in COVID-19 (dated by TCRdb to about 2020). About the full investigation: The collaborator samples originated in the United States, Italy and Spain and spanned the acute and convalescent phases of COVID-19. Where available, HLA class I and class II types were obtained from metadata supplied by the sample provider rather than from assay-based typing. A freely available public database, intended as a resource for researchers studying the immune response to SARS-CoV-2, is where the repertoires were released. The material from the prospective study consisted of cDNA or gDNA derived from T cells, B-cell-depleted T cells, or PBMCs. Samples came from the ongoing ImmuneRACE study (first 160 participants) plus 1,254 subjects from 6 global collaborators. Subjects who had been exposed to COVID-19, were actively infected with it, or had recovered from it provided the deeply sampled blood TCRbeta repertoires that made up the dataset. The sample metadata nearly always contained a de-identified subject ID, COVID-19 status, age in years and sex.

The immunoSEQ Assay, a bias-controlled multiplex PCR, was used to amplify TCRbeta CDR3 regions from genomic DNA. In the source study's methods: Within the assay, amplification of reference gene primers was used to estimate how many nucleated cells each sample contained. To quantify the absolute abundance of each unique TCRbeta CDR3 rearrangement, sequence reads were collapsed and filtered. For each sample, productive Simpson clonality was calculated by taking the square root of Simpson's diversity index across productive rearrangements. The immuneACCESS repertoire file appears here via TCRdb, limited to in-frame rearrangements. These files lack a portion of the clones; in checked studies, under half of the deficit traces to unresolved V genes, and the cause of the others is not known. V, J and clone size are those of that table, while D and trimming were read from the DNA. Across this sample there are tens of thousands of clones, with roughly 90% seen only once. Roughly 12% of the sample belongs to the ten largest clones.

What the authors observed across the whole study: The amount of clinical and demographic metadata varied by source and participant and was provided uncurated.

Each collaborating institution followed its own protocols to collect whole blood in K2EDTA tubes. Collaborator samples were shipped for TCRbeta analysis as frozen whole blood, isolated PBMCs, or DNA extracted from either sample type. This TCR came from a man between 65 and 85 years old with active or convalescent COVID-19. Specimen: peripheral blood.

For the CDR3, the sequence is CASSVSGDSYNEQFF. The DNA reads as follows: TGTGCCAGCAGCGTCAGTGGTGACTCCTACAATGAGCAGTTCTTC. The chain links TRBV9 with TRBJ2-1; confidence is insufficient to name the D gene. CDR1 is given as SGDLS and CDR2 as YYNGEE, both from the germline V gene. V loses 2 bases of germline sequence and J loses 0 bases, and the interval between the two ends is 9 bases. From cysteine to phenylalanine, the CDR3 is 15 amino acids long. CDR3 DNA only is kept here, 45 bases in frame from base 1.